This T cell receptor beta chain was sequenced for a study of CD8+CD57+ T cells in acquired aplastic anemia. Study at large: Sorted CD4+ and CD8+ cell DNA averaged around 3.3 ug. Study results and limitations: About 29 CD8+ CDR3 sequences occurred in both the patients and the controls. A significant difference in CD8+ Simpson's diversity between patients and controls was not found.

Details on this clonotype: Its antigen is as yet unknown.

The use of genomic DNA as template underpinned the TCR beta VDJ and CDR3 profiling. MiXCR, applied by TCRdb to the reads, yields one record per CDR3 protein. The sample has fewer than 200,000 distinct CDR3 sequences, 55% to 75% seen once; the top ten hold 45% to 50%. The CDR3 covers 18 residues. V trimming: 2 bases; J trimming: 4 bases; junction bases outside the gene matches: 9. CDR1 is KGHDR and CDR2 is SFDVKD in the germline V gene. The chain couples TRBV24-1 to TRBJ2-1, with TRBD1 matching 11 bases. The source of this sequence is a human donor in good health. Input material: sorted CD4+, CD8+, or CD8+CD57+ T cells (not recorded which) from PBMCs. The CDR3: CATSDSINRDRGYNEQFF. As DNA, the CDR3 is TGTGCCACCAGTGATTCCATAAACCGGGACAGGGGGTACAATGAGCAGTTCTTC.